One and the same sample provided the 24 T cell receptor beta chains below, sequenced in a study of technical replicates of blood from several donors. Profiling relied on immunoSEQ multiplex PCR, and the TCRdb table lists in-frame clones only, not all of them. The sample holds 80,000 to 100,000 clones, roughly 95% seen once. The specimen was T cells isolated from PBMCs. The receptors derive from a human donor in good health.

V and J are TRBV14 and TRBJ2-7, with 9 nucleotides matching TRBD1. Germline loops: CDR1 SGHDN, CDR2 FVKESK. CDR3 length: 15 amino acids. The J segment lost 2 bases and the V segment lost 4 bases, leaving 6 bases of the junction unmatched. The CDR3 DNA sequence: TGTGCCAGCAGCCTGGGGACAGGGTATACCTACGAGCAGTACTTC. It is translated as CASSLGTGYTYEQYF.

The genes are TRBV29-1 and TRBJ2-7; the match to TRBD1 covers 8 bases. Germline V CDR1 and CDR2: SQVTM, ANQGSEA. The CDR3 contains 13 residues. CDR3 amino acids: CSGSGGPSYEQYF. CDR3 in DNA: TGCAGTGGATCAGGGGGCCCGTCTTACGAGCAGTACTTC.

This clone was picked up one time. The CDR3 sequence: CASSQEGTSGTDTQYF. The CDR3 nucleotides read TGTGCCAGCAGCCAAGAGGGGACTAGCGGCACAGATACGCAGTATTTT. The chain joins TRBV4-2 to TRBJ2-3, with 10 nucleotides matching TRBD2. Germline trimming cut 0 bases from V and 1 base from J; bases unmatched to any gene: 1. CDR1 and CDR2 from the germline V gene are LGHNA and YNFKEQ. The length of the CDR3 is 16 residues.

The J gene is TRBJ2-3, the V gene TRBV6-5, with D unresolved. Per germline, CDR1 MNHEY and CDR2 SVGAGI. Trimming left V 2 bases short and J 8 bases short, with 8 bases between. The CDR3 is 12 residues long. This CDR3 reads CASSYDFGTQYF. CDR3 nucleotides: TGTGCCAGCAGTTACGATTTCGGTACGCAGTATTTT.

The V and J genes are TRBV6-5 and TRBJ1-1; D remains unclear. Germline CDR1 and CDR2: MNHEY and SVGAGI. CDR3 length: 15 residues. Trimming left V 5 bases short and J 4 bases short, with 17 bases between. CDR3 sequence reads: CASSPFFPGLTEAFF. CDR3 DNA sequence: TGTGCCAGCAGTCCCTTTTTCCCAGGACTCACTGAAGCTTTCTTT.

This chain uses TRBV6-5 with TRBJ2-2; tentatively, D is TRBD1 (5 bases). The CDR3 runs 13 residues. The germline gives CDR1 MNHEY, CDR2 SVGAGI. Trimming left V 4 bases short and J 2 bases short, with 5 bases between. The CDR3 nucleotides read TGTGCCAGCAGTTGGACAAACACCGGGGAGCTGTTTTTT. Its protein is CASSWTNTGELFF.

The chain uses TRBV29-1 and TRBJ2-3; no clear D gene. The ends were cut back, 4 bases at V and 3 bases at J, with 5 bases in the middle. CDR1 is SQVTM, CDR2 ANQGSEA, per germline. The CDR3 runs to 11 residues. In DNA form, the CDR3 reads TGCAGCGTTGCGCTAACAGATACGCAGTATTTT. It codes for CSVALTDTQYF.

The chain is built from TRBV2 and TRBJ2-7; TRBD2 matches 7 bases. Per germline, CDR1 SNHLY and CDR2 FYNNEI. J gave up 7 bases and V 5 bases, and 11 bases lay outside the gene matches. This CDR3 spans 14 amino acids. The CDR3 reads CASSPAGRDREQYF. In DNA, the CDR3 is TGTGCCAGCAGTCCAGCGGGAAGAGACCGGGAGCAGTACTTC. Based on the CDR3 plus reference TRBV2 and TRBJ2-7, the full variable domain is EPEVTQTPSHQVTQMGQEVILRCVPISNHLYFYWYRQILGQKVEFLVSFYNNEISEKSEIFDDQFSVERPDGSNFTLKIRSTKLEDSAMYFCASSPAGRDREQYFGPGTRLTVT.

This clone was seen just once. The chain has TRBV7-6 and TRBJ1-2; no definite D call. Trimming cost V 6 bases and J 8 bases, with 19 bases left between them. From germline, CDR1 is SGHVS and CDR2 FNYEAQ. The CDR3 length is 14 residues. CDR3 sequence reads: CASSHPGEEGGYTF. CDR3 nucleotide sequence: TGTGCCAGCAGTCACCCCGGGGAGGAGGGAGGCTACACCTTC.

The chain combines TRBV6-5 with TRBJ1-1; D gene unclear. V lost 1 base to trimming and J lost 0 bases, with 6 bases between them. Germline-derived CDR1 and CDR2 are MNHEY and SVGAGI. There are 14 residues in the CDR3. The CDR3 DNA is TGTGCCAGCAGTTACTATGCAGTGAACACTGAAGCTTTCTTT. Encoded protein: CASSYYAVNTEAFF.

The gene calls are TRBV15 and TRBJ1-4, with D possibly being TRBD1 (6 bases). CDR3 length: 16 amino acids. Per germline, CDR1 LNHNV and CDR2 YYDKDF (reference sequence). The germline V and J ends were trimmed by 6 bases and 7 bases, with 21 bases remaining between them. CDR3 DNA sequence: TGTGCCACCAGAGATAGTACAGGGTTCTACCTTGAAAAACTGTTTTTT. This encodes CATRDSTGFYLEKLFF.

This rearrangement joins TRBV4-1 to TRBJ2-2; 11 bases align to TRBD2. CDR1 and CDR2 from the germline V gene are MGHRA and YSYEKL. V dropped 3 bases and J dropped 7; count of bases not matched to a gene: 7. CDR3 length: 16 residues. Here the CDR3 reads CASSQVLAGAGGELFF. CDR3 DNA: TGCGCCAGCAGCCAGGTACTAGCGGGAGCTGGCGGGGAGCTGTTTTTT.

The chain links TRBV19 to TRBJ1-2, with D possibly matching TRBD1 (6 bases). CDR1 LNHDA and CDR2 SQIVND come from the germline V gene (reference sequence). The V and J ends lost 5 bases and 1 base respectively, with 8 bases between them. The CDR3 spans 13 residues. The CDR3 DNA reads as TGTGCCAGTAGTGTACAGGGTAACTATGGCTACACCTTC. As protein: CASSVQGNYGYTF.

This rearrangement joins TRBV19 to TRBJ1-2; 9 bases map to TRBD1. J gave up 6 bases and V 3 bases, and 8 bases lay outside the gene matches. The length of the CDR3 is 15 residues. Germline V CDR1 and CDR2: LNHDA, SQIVND (reference sequence). The chain's CDR3 is CASSIRGRTGDGYTF. The CDR3 DNA sequence: TGTGCCAGTAGTATTCGAGGGAGGACAGGGGATGGCTACACCTTC.

This rearrangement joins TRBV28 to TRBJ1-4; TRBD1 is a possible D gene (6 bases). The CDR3 sequence is 14 residues long. From germline, CDR1 is MDHEN and CDR2 SYDVKM. The V gene lost 2 bases and the J gene lost 10 bases, with 14 bases spanning the gap. The CDR3 coding sequence is TGTGCCAGCAGTTTAAGCCAGGGGAAAGCAAAACTGTTTTTT. This gives the protein CASSLSQGKAKLFF.

V is TRBV7-7 and J is TRBJ2-1; 10 bases fit TRBD2. CDR1 SSHAT and CDR2 FNYEAQ come from the germline V gene (reference sequence). This CDR3 contains 14 residues. J was trimmed by 9 bases and V by 5 bases; bases with no gene match: 7. Here the CDR3 reads CASSTLSGRGEQFF. The CDR3 DNA follows: TGTGCCAGCAGCACCCTCAGCGGGAGGGGTGAGCAGTTCTTC.

The CDR3 coding sequence is TGTGCCACCAGCAGTTCCCGGGGTAGGGCGGGAGACCACGAGCAGTACTTC. Protein sequence: CATSSSRGRAGDHEQYF. The V call is TRBV15, the J call TRBJ2-7; 7 nucleotides align to TRBD2. CDR3 size: 17 residues. After removal of 3 bases from V and 5 bases from J, the junction contained 16 bases not matched to a gene. The germline CDR1 and CDR2 sequences are LNHNV and YYDKDF (reference sequence). The full variable domain, rest sourced from reference TRBV15 and TRBJ2-7, is DAMVIQNPRYQVTQFGKPVTLSCSQTLNHNVMYWYQQKSSQAPKLLFHYYDKDFNNEADTPDNFQSRRPNTSFCFLDIRSPGLGDTAMYLCATSSSRGRAGDHEQYFGPGTRLTVT.

V usage is TRBV29-1 and J usage is TRBJ2-1; D remains ambiguous. Germline CDR1 and CDR2: SQVTM and ANQGSEA. V was shortened by 6 bases and J by 8 bases, with 23 bases between the two germline ends. The CDR3 has 15 amino acids. Here the CDR3 DNA reads TGCAGCGTCCCCACCCCCTTTACTCCTTATGATGAGCAGTTCTTC. This translates into CSVPTPFTPYDEQFF.

V is TRBV15 and J is TRBJ2-7; 9 bases align to TRBD1. The CDR3 sequence is 15 residues long. V shed 0 bases and J 3 bases; nucleotides not matched to a gene: 3. Germline V gene data show CDR1 as LNHNV and CDR2 as YYDKDF (reference sequence). CDR3 region: CATSRDNRGLYEQYF. The CDR3 coding sequence is TGTGCCACCAGCAGAGATAACAGGGGGCTCTACGAGCAGTACTTC.

This chain links TRBV5-6 with TRBJ1-3, with a tentative D call TRBD1 (5 bases). The CDR3 totals 16 residues. V lost 5 bases to trimming and J lost 4 bases, with 19 bases between them. Germline assignment: CDR1 SGHDT and CDR2 YYEEEE. CDR3 bases: TGTGCCAGCAGGAAACAGGCTTTTAATCCCGGAAACACCATATATTTT. This translates into CASRKQAFNPGNTIYF.

The table lists this clone with a few counts. The V call is TRBV9, the J call TRBJ2-3; 8 bases align to TRBD2. The CDR3 is 16 residues long. V trimming: 4 bases; J trimming: 0 bases; junction bases outside the gene matches: 7. Germline V CDR1 and CDR2: SGDLS, YYNGEE. The CDR3 reads CASSSTSGGSTDTQYF. The CDR3 coding sequence is TGTGCCAGCAGCTCAACAAGCGGGGGAAGCACAGATACGCAGTATTTT.

In this sample, this clone turned up once. The V gene is TRBV9, the J gene TRBJ2-3, with 9 bases aligning to TRBD1. The CDR3 spans 16 residues. Germline lookup yields CDR1 SGDLS and CDR2 YYNGEE. With V trimmed by 0 bases and J by 3 bases, 5 bases remained unmatched. As DNA, the CDR3 is TGTGCCAGCAGCGTAGTAGGACAGGGGATAACAGATACGCAGTATTTT. Translated: CASSVVGQGITDTQYF.

The chain is built from TRBV7-9 and TRBJ1-2; the D gene is possibly TRBD1 (6 bases). The CDR3 is made up of 13 amino acids. V shed 5 bases and J shed 4 bases, with 11 bases lying between them. CDR1 SEHNR and CDR2 FQNEAQ come from the germline V gene (reference sequence). This CDR3 is CASSVQGTYGYTF. CDR3 nucleotide sequence: TGTGCCAGCAGCGTTCAGGGGACCTATGGCTACACCTTC.

This chain uses TRBV5-1 with TRBJ1-5; perhaps TRBD1 as D (6 bases). The CDR3 has 16 residues. Trimming removed 0 bases from V and 0 bases from J, with 10 bases in between. The germline gives CDR1 SGHRS, CDR2 YFSETQ. The CDR3 DNA reads as TGCGCCAGCAGCTTGGTGCCAGGGGATAGCAATCAGCCCCAGCATTTT. It encodes CASSLVPGDSNQPQHF.